This TCR beta chain was recorded in a study of blood T cell repertoires in COVID-19. Overall study context: Sites across the United States, Italy and Spain contributed samples from acute and convalescent COVID-19.

V lost 7 bases, J lost 2 bases, and 6 bases lay in between. The CDR3 runs 12 residues. Per the germline V gene, CDR1 is SGDLS and CDR2 is YYNGEE. Original handling: Reference gene primers were amplified, and this amplification served to estimate nucleated cell counts. Measured with immunoSEQ multiplex PCR; TCRdb has only the in-frame clones, and not every one. V and J calls and clone size are those listed in that table; D and trimming were worked out from the DNA. The sample yields 50,000 to 60,000 clones, less than 95% seen once. V usage is TRBV9 and J usage is TRBJ2-2, with D perhaps TRBD2 (5 bases). This receptor was taken from a man aged 40-49 years with acute or convalescent COVID-19. The specimen sequenced was peripheral blood. The chain's CDR3 is CASRGNTGELFF. DNA of the CDR3: TGTGCCAGCCGGGGAAACACCGGGGAGCTGTTTTTT. The variable domain in full, with the rest retrieved from reference TRBV9 and TRBJ2-2, is DSGVTQTPKHLITATGQRVTLRCSPRSGDLSVYWYQQSLDQGLQFLIQYYNGEERAKGNILERFSAQQFPDLHSELNLSSLELGDSALYFCASRGNTGELFFGEGSRLTVL.